Listed below are T cell receptor beta chains from one sample, sequenced in a study of cytomegalovirus exposure and HLA in healthy donors. The method was immunoSEQ multiplex PCR; TCRdb's version includes in-frame clones alone and lacks a portion of them. Of 50,000 or so clones in the sample, roughly 80% were seen once. Sequencing was carried out using PBMCs. These receptors all come from a woman between 40 and 50 years old in good health and CMV-seropositive. CDR3s include the opening cysteine and the closing phenylalanine or tryptophan. The D gene is left open where the match is weak. Expanded clones are given a class, and other clones once, few, many or no size at all.

d_gene,j_gene,abundance,v_gene,CDR3aa,CDR3nt
TRBD2,TRBJ2-1,-,TRBV5-6,CASSLGAGLAADEQFF,TGTGCCAGCAGCTTGGGGGCGGGACTAGCCGCGGATGAGCAGTTCTTC
TRBD1,TRBJ2-7,-,TRBV30,CARTSGQGFYEQYF,TGTGCCCGGACCTCGGGACAGGGGTTCTACGAGCAGTACTTC
-,TRBJ1-1,-,TRBV27,CASRMTGLNTEAFF,TGTGCCAGCAGGATGACAGGCCTGAACACTGAAGCTTTCTTT
-,TRBJ2-7,-,TRBV27,CASSFRGFHEQYF,TGTGCCAGCAGTTTTAGAGGGTTCCACGAGCAGTACTTC
TRBD1,TRBJ1-1,-,TRBV20-1,CSARRDSEAFF,TGCAGTGCTAGGCGGGACAGTGAAGCTTTCTTT
-,TRBJ2-7,once,TRBV5-1,CASSGQTDYEQYF,TGCGCCAGCAGCGGACAGACGGATTACGAGCAGTACTTC
TRBD1,TRBJ2-2,-,TRBV7-9,CASSHDRGRYTGELFF,TGTGCCAGCAGCCACGACAGGGGGCGGTACACCGGGGAGCTGTTTTTT
-,TRBJ2-5,-,TRBV5-1,CASSQAETQYF,TGCGCCAGCAGCCAGGCAGAGACCCAGTACTTC
TRBD2,TRBJ2-3,-,TRBV5-1,CASSLSGGSSTDTQYF,TGCGCCAGCAGCCTAAGCGGGGGTTCATCCACAGATACGCAGTATTTT
-,TRBJ2-5,-,TRBV7-8,CASRRDWGGVRETQYF,TGTGCCAGCCGCCGGGATTGGGGCGGGGTGAGAGAGACCCAGTACTTC
-,TRBJ1-1,-,TRBV7-9,CASSFGGVFTEAFF,TGTGCCAGCAGCTTTGGAGGGGTGTTCACTGAAGCTTTCTTT
-,TRBJ1-5,-,TRBV28,CASSPSGVKEGNQPQHF,TGTGCCAGCAGCCCTTCGGGGGTAAAGGAGGGCAATCAGCCCCAGCATTTT
-,TRBJ1-2,-,TRBV2,CASRLQGWYGYTF,TGTGCCAGCAGACTTCAGGGGTGGTATGGCTACACCTTC
TRBD2,TRBJ2-7,-,TRBV4-1,CASSQVRTSGQYF,TGCGCCAGCAGCCAAGTCCGGACTAGCGGGCAGTACTTC
TRBD1,TRBJ2-5,-,TRBV15,CATSRDPSGQETQYF,TGTGCCACCAGCAGAGATCCTTCGGGACAGGAGACCCAGTACTTC
TRBD1,TRBJ2-7,-,TRBV16,CASSPGQGSYEQYF,TGTGCCAGCAGCCCTGGACAGGGCTCCTACGAGCAGTACTTC
TRBD2,TRBJ2-2,-,TRBV6-4,CASSEAGDNTGELFF,TGTGCCAGCAGTGAAGCGGGGGACAACACCGGGGAGCTGTTTTTT
TRBD1,TRBJ1-5,-,TRBV19,CASSRQGIQPQHF,TGTGCCAGTAGTAGACAGGGGATTCAGCCCCAGCATTTT
-,TRBJ2-3,few,TRBV27,CASSPQGRDTQYF,TGTGCCAGCAGTCCACAGGGTAGGGATACGCAGTATTTT
-,TRBJ1-2,-,TRBV5-4,CASSLPSGGYTF,TGTGCCAGCAGCTTGCCGTCGGGAGGCTACACCTTC
-,TRBJ2-1,-,TRBV30,CAWSSSRGYNEQFF,TGTGCCTGGAGCTCCTCTCGGGGGTACAATGAGCAGTTCTTC
-,TRBJ2-7,once,TRBV23-1,CASKRTVAFYEQYF,TGCGCCAGCAAAAGGACAGTAGCTTTCTACGAACAGTACTTC
TRBD2,TRBJ2-3,-,TRBV9,CASSPRGGWADTQYF,TGTGCCAGCAGCCCCCGGGGGGGTTGGGCAGATACGCAGTATTTT
-,TRBJ1-1,-,TRBV7-2,CASSLKRGSAFF,TGTGCCAGCAGCTTAAAACGGGGTTCGGCTTTCTTT
TRBD1,TRBJ2-7,-,TRBV9,CASGPAGGDEQYF,TGTGCCAGCGGCCCGGCAGGGGGCGACGAGCAGTACTTC
-,TRBJ2-4,once,TRBV5-1,CASGDAGKNIQYF,TGCGCCAGCGGAGACGCAGGGAAAAACATTCAGTACTTC
TRBD1,TRBJ2-7,few,TRBV5-8,CASSLYKDRGYF,TGTGCCAGCAGCTTGTATAAGGACAGGGGGTACTTC
TRBD1,TRBJ1-4,-,TRBV5-1,CASSSGTGGEKLFF,TGCGCCAGCAGCTCCGGGACAGGGGGTGAAAAACTGTTTTTT
TRBD1,TRBJ1-5,-,TRBV29-1,CSVATGGGGQPQHF,TGCAGCGTTGCAACAGGGGGAGGAGGGCAGCCCCAGCATTTT